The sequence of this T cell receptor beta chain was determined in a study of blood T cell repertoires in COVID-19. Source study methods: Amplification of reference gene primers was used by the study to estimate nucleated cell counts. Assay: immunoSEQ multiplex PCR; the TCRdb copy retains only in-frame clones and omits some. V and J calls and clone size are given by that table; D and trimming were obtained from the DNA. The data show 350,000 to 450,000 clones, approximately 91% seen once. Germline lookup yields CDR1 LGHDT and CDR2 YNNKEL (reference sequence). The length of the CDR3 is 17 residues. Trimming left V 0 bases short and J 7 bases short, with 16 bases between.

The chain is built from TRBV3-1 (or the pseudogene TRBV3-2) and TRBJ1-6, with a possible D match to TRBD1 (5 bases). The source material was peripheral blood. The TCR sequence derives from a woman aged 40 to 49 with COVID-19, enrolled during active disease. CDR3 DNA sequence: TGTGCCAGCAGCCAAGACCTTGTGGGCGGGGCCAATTCACCCCTCCACTTT. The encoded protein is CASSQDLVGGANSPLHF.